A single sample gave rise to the 32 T cell receptor beta chains below, sequenced in a study of shared clonotypes between healthy human individuals. Sequencing used immunoSEQ multiplex PCR; TCRdb keeps in-frame clones, though not all of them. The table lists some 900,000 clones, over 60% of them singletons. The sequenced material came from memory CD4+ T cells sorted from blood. Subset denoted: CD45RA-negative fraction. The receptors stem from a man between 18 and 35 years old in good health.

Only one count was recorded for this clone. Other DNA sequences in the same sample also yield this CDR3. The rearrangement joins TRBV5-4 to TRBJ1-5; D is perhaps TRBD1 (5 bases). CDR3 length: 14 residues. V was trimmed by 0 bases and J by 2 bases, leaving 6 bases between them. CDR1 and CDR2 (germline): SGHNT, YYREEE (reference sequence). The CDR3 DNA is TGTGCCAGCAGCTTGGGGGGGGGCAATCAGCCCCAGCATTTT. Residues: CASSLGGGNQPQHF.

V and J are TRBV2 and TRBJ1-1; D is possibly TRBD1 (6 bases). The germline gives CDR1 SNHLY, CDR2 FYNNEI. There are 14 residues in the CDR3. Deletions cut 6 bases from V and 6 bases from J, with 17 bases between. The CDR3 sequence is CASRLIAEGAEAFF. DNA for the CDR3: TGTGCCAGCAGGCTTATAGCGGAGGGGGCTGAAGCTTTCTTT.

V and J are TRBV9 and TRBJ2-7; the D gene is possibly TRBD2 (6 bases). From germline, CDR1 is SGDLS and CDR2 YYNGEE. The ends were cut back, 4 bases at V and 4 bases at J, with 15 bases in the middle. This CDR3 is 14 amino acids long. The CDR3 protein is CASSSGLVRYEQYF. The CDR3 bases are TGTGCCAGCAGCTCGGGACTTGTAAGGTACGAGCAGTACTTC.

This rearrangement joins TRBV6-1 to TRBJ1-4, with D possibly TRBD1 on 6 matching bases. The germline V and J ends were trimmed by 2 bases and 7 bases, with 11 bases remaining between them. Per the germline V gene, CDR1 is MNHNS and CDR2 is SASEGT. The CDR3 loop spans 14 amino acids. The CDR3 sequence is CASSESQGSEKLFF. The CDR3 bases are TGTGCCAGCAGTGAAAGTCAGGGGAGTGAAAAACTGTTTTTT.

On this clone: At the DNA level, this CDR3 is encoded by other sequences in the same sample as well. This chain links TRBV30 with TRBJ1-5, with D uncertain. The CDR3 extends over 14 amino acids. Trimming stripped 0 bases from V and 1 base from J, with 7 bases between. Germline lookup yields CDR1 GTSNPN and CDR2 SVGIG (reference sequence). The CDR3 spells CAWSVGRSNQPQHF. CDR3 sequence (DNA): TGTGCCTGGAGTGTGGGCCGGAGCAATCAGCCCCAGCATTTT.

The V gene is TRBV28, the J gene TRBJ2-7; TRBD1 matches at 11 bases. Germline trimming cut 7 bases from V and 5 bases from J; bases unmatched to any gene: 10. The CDR3 runs 15 residues. In germline, CDR1 is MDHEN, CDR2 SYDVKM. In DNA, the CDR3 is TGTGCCAGCATCCACGGGGGACAGGGGGACAACGAGCAGTACTTC. Amino acid sequence: CASIHGGQGDNEQYF.

The chain is built from TRBV9 and TRBJ2-1; 10 bases fit TRBD1. This CDR3 spans 16 amino acids. V trimming: 2 bases; J trimming: 4 bases; junction bases outside the gene matches: 6. Germline V CDR1 and CDR2: SGDLS, YYNGEE. The CDR3 DNA sequence: TGTGCCAGCAGCGTGTGGGACAGGGGTAGTTACAATGAGCAGTTCTTC. Protein: CASSVWDRGSYNEQFF. Looking up the rest from reference TRBV9 and TRBJ2-1 gives the full variable domain: DSGVTQTPKHLITATGQRVTLRCSPRSGDLSVYWYQQSLDQGLQFLIQYYNGEERAKGNILERFSAQQFPDLHSELNLSSLELGDSALYFCASSVWDRGSYNEQFFGPGTRLTVL.

The table lists this clone with a few counts. The chain couples TRBV6-1 to TRBJ1-1; D gene uncertain. The germline gives CDR1 MNHNS, CDR2 SASEGT. The V end was cut by 5 bases, the J end by 5 bases, with 18 bases between. This CDR3 spans 15 amino acids. CDR3 bases: TGTGCCAGCAGTCCCCTGGGAAGGAGAGAAACTGAAGCTTTCTTT. Translated, it gives CASSPLGRRETEAFF.

This clone was recorded once. V is TRBV16 and J is TRBJ1-6; D unclear. The CDR3 sequence is 18 residues long. CDR1 is KGHSY and CDR2 is FQNENV in the germline V gene. Trimming removed 2 bases from V and 0 bases from J, with 14 bases in between. The CDR3 loop is CASSQISTASSYNSPLHF. CDR3 coding DNA: TGTGCCAGCAGCCAAATTTCGACGGCGAGCTCCTATAATTCACCCCTCCACTTT.

This rearrangement joins TRBV7-9 to TRBJ2-5; TRBD1 matches 10 bases. CDR1 and CDR2 from the germline V gene are SEHNR and FQNEAQ (reference sequence). Trimming cost V 4 bases and J 3 bases; bases outside gene matches: 2. The length of the CDR3 is 14 residues. The CDR3, as DNA: TGTGCCAGCAGCTCCGGACAGGGGGAAGAGACCCAGTACTTC. Translated: CASSSGQGEETQYF. The full variable domain, with the rest looked up from reference TRBV7-9 and TRBJ2-5, is DTGVSQNPRHKITKRGQNVTFRCDPISEHNRLYWYRQTLGQGPEFLTYFQNEAQLEKSRLLSDRFSAERPKGSFSTLEIQRTEQGDSAMYLCASSSGQGEETQYFGPGTRLLVL.

The chain recombines TRBV5-1 with TRBJ1-2; 8 positions agree with TRBD1. The CDR3 sequence is 15 residues long. Germline CDR1 is SGHRS and CDR2 is YFSETQ. Trimming removed 4 bases from V and 12 bases from J; junction bases left unmatched: 17. The CDR3 reads CASSLGDRSDPRDTF. CDR3 coding DNA: TGCGCCAGCAGCCTGGGGGACAGGTCCGATCCTCGAGACACCTTC.

V gene TRBV27 combines with J gene TRBJ2-3, with D unresolved. The V gene lost 3 bases and the J gene lost 0 bases, with 10 bases spanning the gap. In germline, CDR1 is MNHEY, CDR2 SMNVEV (reference sequence). The CDR3 totals 15 residues. CDR3 residues: CASSFEGSSTDTQYF. In nucleotides, the CDR3 is TGTGCCAGCAGTTTTGAAGGGTCAAGCACAGATACGCAGTATTTT.

The V call is TRBV7-9, the J call TRBJ2-2, with D hard to call. The last part of the DNA fits TRBJ1-3 better; the J call may be wrong. The CDR3 extends over 14 amino acids. Germline-derived CDR1 and CDR2 are SEHNR and FQNEAQ (reference sequence). The CDR3 spells CASSLEGLQEAIYF. DNA for the CDR3: TGTGCCAGCAGCTTAGAAGGACTGCAAGAGGCCATATATTTT.

The chain couples TRBV5-1 to TRBJ2-5, with 11 bases matching TRBD2. The J segment lost 0 bases and the V segment lost 0 bases, leaving 13 bases of the junction unmatched. Germline V lookup: CDR1 SGHRS, CDR2 YFSETQ. This CDR3 is built from 20 residues. DNA for the CDR3: TGCGCCAGCAGCTTGGAGGGGACTAGCGGAACGGGGGCGTACCAAGAGACCCAGTACTTC. The encoded protein is CASSLEGTSGTGAYQETQYF.

The V and J genes are TRBV7-2 and TRBJ2-7, with 7 bases that match TRBD1. After removal of 4 bases from V and 6 bases from J, the junction contained 15 bases not matched to a gene. Germline lookup yields CDR1 SGHTA and CDR2 FQGNSA. The CDR3 is 16 amino acids. CDR3 DNA sequence: TGTGCCAGCAGCTCCGCTCCAGGGAGAGGGGGCCTCGAGCAGTACTTC. Its protein product is CASSSAPGRGGLEQYF.

CDR3 loop: CASSPAASGAYEQYF. CDR3 nucleotides: TGTGCCAGCTCACCAGCGGCCAGCGGGGCCTACGAGCAGTACTTC. This chain links TRBV18 with TRBJ2-7, with 7 bases fitting TRBD2. The CDR3 covers 15 residues. CDR1 and CDR2 from the germline V gene are KGHSH and LQKENI. V lost 2 bases to trimming and J lost 2 bases; unmatched junction nucleotides: 6.

The rearrangement joins TRBV6-1 to TRBJ2-3; D call uncertain. The CDR3 loop spans 12 amino acids. Trimming removed 7 bases from V and 5 bases from J, with 10 bases in between. Germline loops: CDR1 MNHNS, CDR2 SASEGT. The CDR3 loop is CASKVWGDTQYF. CDR3 nucleotide sequence: TGTGCCAGCAAGGTATGGGGAGATACGCAGTATTTT.

The chain links TRBV15 to TRBJ1-1, with 9 bases matching TRBD1. CDR1 is LNHNV, CDR2 YYDKDF, per germline (reference sequence). The trim removed 1 base at V and 4 bases at J, leaving 4 bases unmatched. CDR3 length: 15 amino acids. The CDR3 region has the DNA TGTGCCACCAGCAGAGCAAAGACAGGGGGCACTGAAGCTTTCTTT. Protein: CATSRAKTGGTEAFF.

This clone was detected once. The chain carries TRBV30 and TRBJ2-6, with no clear D. Deletions cut 3 bases from V and 0 bases from J, with 9 bases between. This CDR3 spans 15 amino acids. The V gene's germline CDR1 is GTSNPN and CDR2 SVGIG (reference sequence). Here the CDR3 DNA reads TGTGCCTGGAGCGATACAGCCTCTGGGGCCAACGTCCTGACTTTC. It specifies CAWSDTASGANVLTF.

V and J are TRBV10-1 and TRBJ2-2; D perhaps matches TRBD1 (5 bases). V lost 3 bases and J 5 bases, leaving 7 bases between the germline ends. This CDR3 region has 13 residues. The V gene's germline CDR1 is WNHNN and CDR2 SYGVQD (reference sequence). This CDR3 reads CASSEQATGELFF. CDR3 nucleotide sequence: TGCGCCAGCAGTGAACAGGCTACCGGGGAGCTGTTTTTT.

V and J are TRBV19 and TRBJ1-2; D uncertain. CDR3 length: 13 residues. Germline lookup yields CDR1 LNHDA and CDR2 SQIVND (reference sequence). Trimming took 3 bases from V and 4 from J, leaving 9 bases between them. CDR3 DNA: TGTGCCAGTAGTATCTACGACATCTATGGCTACACCTTC. Amino acid sequence: CASSIYDIYGYTF.

The chain has TRBV19 and TRBJ1-5; the match to TRBD1 covers 11 bases. The CDR3 contains 16 residues. Germline values: CDR1 LNHDA, CDR2 SQIVND (reference sequence). With 7 bases clipped from V and 7 bases from J, the junction kept 12 bases outside the gene matches. CDR3 coding DNA: TGTGCCAGTACCCAATCCCGGGACAGGGGGTGGCAGCCCCAGCATTTT. Translated, it gives CASTQSRDRGWQPQHF.

The chain employs TRBV7-9 and TRBJ1-1, with D hard to call. Germline CDR1 is SEHNR and CDR2 is FQNEAQ (reference sequence). The V and J ends lost 1 base and 3 bases respectively, with 12 bases between them. The CDR3 runs to 15 residues. In DNA, the CDR3 is TGTGCCAGCAGCTTAGTGGGGTTTGCGGACACTGAAGCTTTCTTT. Its protein product is CASSLVGFADTEAFF.

The rearrangement joins TRBV2 to TRBJ1-3; the D is unclear. Germline loops: CDR1 SNHLY, CDR2 FYNNEI. CDR3 size: 14 residues. V lost 7 bases and J lost 8, with 18 bases in between. In DNA form, the CDR3 reads TGTGCCAGCATGAAAGAGGTGCAGGTGGACACCATATATTTT. Translating gives CASMKEVQVDTIYF.

The chain employs TRBV2 and TRBJ1-1; D is possibly TRBD1 (5 bases). This CDR3 has 14 residues. In germline, CDR1 is SNHLY, CDR2 FYNNEI. V was pared by 7 bases and J by 3 bases, with 15 bases between. The CDR3 nucleotides are TGTGCCAGCAAACCCGACAGTTCTTACACTGAAGCTTTCTTT. It yields the protein CASKPDSSYTEAFF.

The chain couples TRBV10-1 to TRBJ2-5; D not resolved. The CDR3 spans 13 residues. Trimming removed 5 bases at V and 1 base at J, with 8 bases between. Per the germline V gene, CDR1 is WNHNN and CDR2 is SYGVQD (reference sequence). CDR3 in DNA: TGCGCCAGCAGTCGTCTAGTCCAAGAGACCCAGTACTTC. It specifies CASSRLVQETQYF.

With regard to this clone: Its ends do not fully match the called genes, so a read error is possible. The rearrangement joins TRBV19 to TRBJ1-5; 7 bases fit TRBD1. The CDR3 covers 12 residues. Per the germline V gene, CDR1 is LNHDA and CDR2 is SQIVND (reference sequence). CDR3 amino acids: CASSITQGPKHF. The CDR3 DNA reads TGTGCCAGTAGTATCACACAGGGGCCCAAGCATTTT. Drawing the rest from reference TRBV19 and TRBJ1-5, the complete variable domain is DGGITQSPKYLFRKEGQNVTLSCEQNLNHDAMYWYRQDPGQGLRLIYYSQIVNDFQKGDIAEGYSVSREKKESFPLTVTSAQKNPTAFYLCASSITQGPKHFGDGTRLSIL.

CDR3 sequence: CASSLLRASGSTNTGELFF. CDR3 bases: TGCGCCAGCAGCTTGCTTCGGGCTAGCGGGAGTACGAACACCGGGGAGCTGTTTTTT. The chain carries TRBV5-1 and TRBJ2-2; TRBD2 aligns across 10 bases. Unmatched junction bases numbered 9, after V lost 1 base and J lost 0 bases. Germline lookup yields CDR1 SGHRS and CDR2 YFSETQ. The CDR3 is 19 amino acids. Full variable domain (missing parts from reference TRBV5-1 and TRBJ2-2): KAGVTQTPRYLIKTRGQQVTLSCSPISGHRSVSWYQQTPGQGLQFLFEYFSETQRNKGNFPGRFSGRQFSNSRSEMNVSTLELGDSALYLCASSLLRASGSTNTGELFFGEGSRLTVL.

With regard to this clone: This may stem from a read error, because a much larger clone lies one nucleotide away. At the DNA level, this CDR3 is encoded by other sequences in the same sample as well. The V call is TRBV7-6, the J call TRBJ2-1; TRBD2 matches at 14 bases. Unmatched junction bases numbered 4, after V lost 6 bases and J lost 6 bases. Germline V gives CDR1 SGHVS, CDR2 FNYEAQ. The CDR3 has 15 amino acids. DNA for the CDR3: TGTGCCAGCAGTACGGGACTAGCGGGGGCCAATGAGCAGTTCTTC. Its protein is CASSTGLAGANEQFF.

This chain links TRBV7-2 with TRBJ2-7, with D perhaps matching TRBD2 (6 bases). Judging by the DNA end, TRBJ2-5 fits better; the J call may be wrong. CDR3 size: 15 residues. Germline CDR1 reads SGHTA; CDR2 reads FQGNSA. The CDR3 coding sequence is TGTGCCAGCAGCTTAGCAGGGAGGCCGGGGGAGACCCAGTACTTC. Its protein is CASSLAGRPGETQYF.

Many counts were recorded for this clone. CDR3 residues: CASMPSGFRTDTQYF. Written as DNA, the CDR3 is TGTGCCAGCATGCCCAGCGGCTTTCGCACAGATACGCAGTATTTT. The chain combines TRBV7-8 with TRBJ2-3; tentatively, D is TRBD2 (5 bases). Trimming pared 7 bases from V and 1 base from J, leaving 15 bases between. The CDR3 is 15 residues long. Germline CDR1 is SGHVS and CDR2 is FQNEAQ.

The rearrangement uses TRBV7-9 and TRBJ2-5; 9 bases line up with TRBD2. V lost 1 base and J lost 1; bases outside the gene matches: 7. The CDR3 has 17 residues. CDR1 and CDR2 from the germline V gene are SEHNR and FQNEAQ (reference sequence). The CDR3, as DNA: TGTGCCAGCAGCTTAGGGCTAGCGGGGAAGCTCCAAGAGACCCAGTACTTC. Protein sequence: CASSLGLAGKLQETQYF. Looking up the rest from reference TRBV7-9 and TRBJ2-5 gives the full variable domain: DTGVSQNPRHKITKRGQNVTFRCDPISEHNRLYWYRQTLGQGPEFLTYFQNEAQLEKSRLLSDRFSAERPKGSFSTLEIQRTEQGDSAMYLCASSLGLAGKLQETQYFGPGTRLLVL.